The rows below give T cell receptor beta chains drawn from one sample of a study of identical twins. TCRdb itself ran the 5' RACE reads through MiXCR, one entry per CDR3 protein. There are approximately 140,000 distinct CDR3 sequences in the sample; approximately 4% occur only once, and approximately 7.6% lies in the top ten. The sequenced sample was memory T cells sorted from blood. Receptors were obtained from a man in his late teens or twenties in good health. CDR3s include the opening cysteine and the closing phenylalanine or tryptophan. The D gene is left open where the match is weak. Part of the rows lack a size; the others show once, few, many or a class for expanded clones.

d_call: TRBD2
j_call: TRBJ2-7
clone_size: many
v_call: TRBV4-3
cdr3_nt: TGCGCCAGCAGCCAGGGGACTAGCGTCGCCTACGAGCAGTACTTC
cdr3_aa: CASSQGTSVAYEQYF

d_call: .
j_call: TRBJ1-2
clone_size: many
v_call: TRBV24-1
cdr3_nt: TGTGCCACCAGTGATTTGAATTACTATGGCTACACCTTC
cdr3_aa: CATSDLNYYGYTF

d_call: TRBD2
j_call: TRBJ2-3
clone_size: .
v_call: TRBV7-4
cdr3_nt: TGTGCCAGCAGCACCACTCTAGCGGGGCTGCGCACAGATACGCAGTATTTT
cdr3_aa: CASSTTLAGLRTDTQYF

d_call: .
j_call: TRBJ1-1
clone_size: many
v_call: TRBV4-1
cdr3_nt: TGCGCCAGCAGCCAAGGAGGGAACACTGAAGCTTTCTTT
cdr3_aa: CASSQGGNTEAFF

d_call: .
j_call: TRBJ2-1
clone_size: many
v_call: TRBV14
cdr3_nt: TGTGCCAGCAGCCGCCTAGGCAGTTCTAATGAGCAGTTCTTC
cdr3_aa: CASSRLGSSNEQFF

d_call: .
j_call: TRBJ2-3
clone_size: .
v_call: TRBV11-1
cdr3_nt: TGTGCCAGCAGCTCTAGTGGGGATACGCAGTATTTT
cdr3_aa: CASSSSGDTQYF

d_call: .
j_call: TRBJ2-1
clone_size: many
v_call: TRBV6-1
cdr3_nt: TGTGCCAGCAGTCAGGGGAAGGGGTTCTTC
cdr3_aa: CASSQGKGFF

d_call: TRBD1
j_call: TRBJ2-5
clone_size: many
v_call: TRBV11-2
cdr3_nt: TGTGCCAGCAGCCCGGGGACAGGGTATTTGGAGACCCAGTACTTC
cdr3_aa: CASSPGTGYLETQYF

d_call: .
j_call: TRBJ2-1
clone_size: .
v_call: TRBV11-2
cdr3_nt: TGTGCCAGCAGCTTGAATCGGGGGCGCTTTGAGCAGTTCTTC
cdr3_aa: CASSLNRGRFEQFF

d_call: .
j_call: TRBJ1-3
clone_size: many
v_call: TRBV5-1
cdr3_nt: TGCGCCAGCAGCTTGGCGGCCACCGGAAACACCATATATTTT
cdr3_aa: CASSLAATGNTIYF

d_call: .
j_call: TRBJ2-1
clone_size: many
v_call: TRBV25-1
cdr3_nt: TGTGCCAGCAGTGAACCACAGGGTCCCGAGCAGTTCTTC
cdr3_aa: CASSEPQGPEQFF

d_call: TRBD1
j_call: TRBJ1-1
clone_size: .
v_call: TRBV7-2
cdr3_nt: TGTGCCAGCAGCTTACGACAGGGAAACACTGAAGCTTTCTTT
cdr3_aa: CASSLRQGNTEAFF

d_call: TRBD2
j_call: TRBJ2-1
clone_size: many
v_call: TRBV15
cdr3_nt: TGTGCCACCAGCAGTACAGCGGGAGATTGGAATGAGCAGTTCTTC
cdr3_aa: CATSSTAGDWNEQFF

d_call: TRBD2
j_call: TRBJ2-6
clone_size: many
v_call: TRBV28
cdr3_nt: TGTGCCAGCAGTTTCCCCGCGGGAGGTCTCTCTGGGGCCAACGTCCTGACTTTC
cdr3_aa: CASSFPAGGLSGANVLTF

d_call: .
j_call: TRBJ2-1
clone_size: few
v_call: TRBV18
cdr3_nt: TGTGCCAGCTCATGGAGGGGGAGCCTCTACAATGAGCAGTTCTTC
cdr3_aa: CASSWRGSLYNEQFF

d_call: .
j_call: TRBJ2-3
clone_size: many
v_call: TRBV6-1
cdr3_nt: TGTGCCAGCAGTAAGGTGGCACAGAACACAGATACGCAGTATTTT
cdr3_aa: CASSKVAQNTDTQYF

d_call: TRBD1
j_call: TRBJ1-2
clone_size: many
v_call: TRBV28
cdr3_nt: TGTGCCACCCTAGGACAGGCAGAGAGCTATGGCTACACCTTC
cdr3_aa: CATLGQAESYGYTF

d_call: TRBD2
j_call: TRBJ2-1
clone_size: many
v_call: TRBV5-6
cdr3_nt: TGTGCCAGCAGCACCAGGACTAGCGGGAGTTACAATGAGCAGTTCTTC
cdr3_aa: CASSTRTSGSYNEQFF

d_call: .
j_call: TRBJ2-2
clone_size: many
v_call: TRBV20-1
cdr3_nt: TGCAGTGCTAGAGATCCCTCCAGGGATCGCCGGGAGCTGTTTTTT
cdr3_aa: CSARDPSRDRRELFF

d_call: .
j_call: TRBJ2-2
clone_size: few
v_call: TRBV6-4
cdr3_nt: TGTGCCAGCAGCCCCGGGGACGGCCCAATGACCCTGTTTTTT
cdr3_aa: CASSPGDGPMTLFF

d_call: .
j_call: TRBJ2-3
clone_size: .
v_call: TRBV27
cdr3_nt: .
cdr3_aa: CASSSSIAGGSTDTQYF

d_call: TRBD1
j_call: TRBJ2-1
clone_size: many
v_call: TRBV7-9
cdr3_nt: TGTGCCAGCAGCTTTAGGACAGGGGGCTCCAATGAGCAGTTCTTC
cdr3_aa: CASSFRTGGSNEQFF

d_call: .
j_call: TRBJ1-1
clone_size: .
v_call: TRBV5-1
cdr3_nt: TGCGCCAGCAGCCCCGGCTCCGGGGCCACTGAAGCTTTCTTT
cdr3_aa: CASSPGSGATEAFF

d_call: .
j_call: TRBJ1-6
clone_size: many
v_call: TRBV20-1
cdr3_nt: TGCAGTGCTAGAGAGGACTCCACGGGGGATTCACCCCTCCACTTT
cdr3_aa: CSAREDSTGDSPLHF

d_call: .
j_call: TRBJ1-2
clone_size: many
v_call: TRBV4-3
cdr3_nt: TGCGCCAGCAGCCAAGACTGGACCGGGACCAACTATGGCTACACCTTC
cdr3_aa: CASSQDWTGTNYGYTF

d_call: .
j_call: TRBJ1-2
clone_size: .
v_call: TRBV18
cdr3_nt: TGTGCCAGCTCACCGGACAGAACACCTTATGGCTACACCTTC
cdr3_aa: CASSPDRTPYGYTF

d_call: .
j_call: TRBJ2-1
clone_size: many
v_call: TRBV5-1
cdr3_nt: TGCGCCAGCAGTAATCAGGGGTGGACGGAGCAGTTCTTC
cdr3_aa: CASSNQGWTEQFF

d_call: .
j_call: TRBJ2-3
clone_size: many
v_call: TRBV20-1
cdr3_nt: TGCAGTGCTCGACTCACCACAGATACGCAGTATTTT
cdr3_aa: CSARLTTDTQYF

d_call: .
j_call: TRBJ2-5
clone_size: few
v_call: TRBV7-9
cdr3_nt: TGTGCCAGCAGGGTCCTTGCCCCGGAGACCCAGTACTTC
cdr3_aa: CASRVLAPETQYF

d_call: .
j_call: TRBJ2-1
clone_size: many
v_call: TRBV20-1
cdr3_nt: TGCAGTGCTAGAGAATGGGGTGAGCAGTTCTTC
cdr3_aa: CSAREWGEQFF